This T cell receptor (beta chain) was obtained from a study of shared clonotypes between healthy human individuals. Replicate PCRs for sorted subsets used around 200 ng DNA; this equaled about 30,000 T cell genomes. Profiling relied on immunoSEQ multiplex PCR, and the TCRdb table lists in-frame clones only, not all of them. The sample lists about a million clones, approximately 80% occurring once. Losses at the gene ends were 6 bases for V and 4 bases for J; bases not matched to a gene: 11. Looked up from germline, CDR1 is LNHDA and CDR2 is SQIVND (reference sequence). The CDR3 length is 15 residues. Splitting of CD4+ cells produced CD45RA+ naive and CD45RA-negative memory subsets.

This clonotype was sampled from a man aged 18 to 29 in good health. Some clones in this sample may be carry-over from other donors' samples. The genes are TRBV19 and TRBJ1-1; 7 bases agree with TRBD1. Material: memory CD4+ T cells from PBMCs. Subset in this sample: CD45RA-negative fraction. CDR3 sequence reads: CASRQGRGPGTEAFF. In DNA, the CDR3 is TGTGCCAGTAGGCAGGGTAGGGGGCCCGGCACTGAAGCTTTCTTT.